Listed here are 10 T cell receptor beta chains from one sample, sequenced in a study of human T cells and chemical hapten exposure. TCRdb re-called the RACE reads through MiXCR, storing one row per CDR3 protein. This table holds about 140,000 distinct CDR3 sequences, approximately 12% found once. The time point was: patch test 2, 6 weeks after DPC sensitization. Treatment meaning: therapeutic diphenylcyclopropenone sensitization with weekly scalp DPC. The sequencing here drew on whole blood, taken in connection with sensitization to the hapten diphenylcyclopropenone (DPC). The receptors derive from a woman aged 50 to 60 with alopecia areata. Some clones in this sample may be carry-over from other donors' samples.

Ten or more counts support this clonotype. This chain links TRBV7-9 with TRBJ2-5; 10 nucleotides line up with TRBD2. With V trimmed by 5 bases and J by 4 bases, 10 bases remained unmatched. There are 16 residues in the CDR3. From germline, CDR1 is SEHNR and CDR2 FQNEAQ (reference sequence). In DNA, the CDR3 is TGTGCCAGCAGCCCGGACGGAGCGGGAGGGCGAGAGACCCAGTACTTC. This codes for CASSPDGAGGRETQYF.

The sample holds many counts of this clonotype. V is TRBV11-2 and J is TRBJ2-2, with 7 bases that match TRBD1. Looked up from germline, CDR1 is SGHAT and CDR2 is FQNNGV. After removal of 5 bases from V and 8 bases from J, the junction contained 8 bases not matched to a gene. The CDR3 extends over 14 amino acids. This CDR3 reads CASSLPRQGGELFF. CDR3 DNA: TGTGCCAGCAGCCTTCCCAGACAGGGTGGGGAGCTGTTTTTT.

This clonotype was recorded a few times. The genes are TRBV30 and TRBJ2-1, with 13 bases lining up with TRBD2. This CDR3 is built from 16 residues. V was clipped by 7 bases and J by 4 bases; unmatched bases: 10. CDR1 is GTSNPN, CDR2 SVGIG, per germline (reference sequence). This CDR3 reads CASETSGRALYNEQFF. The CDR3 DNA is TGTGCCTCAGAAACTAGCGGGAGGGCCCTATACAATGAGCAGTTCTTC.

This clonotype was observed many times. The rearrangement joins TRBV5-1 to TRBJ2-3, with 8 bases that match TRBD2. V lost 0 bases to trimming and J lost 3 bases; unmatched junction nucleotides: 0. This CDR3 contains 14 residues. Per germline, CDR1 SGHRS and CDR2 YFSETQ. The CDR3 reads CASSLGLATDTQYF. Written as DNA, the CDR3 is TGCGCCAGCAGCTTGGGACTAGCGACAGATACGCAGTATTTT.

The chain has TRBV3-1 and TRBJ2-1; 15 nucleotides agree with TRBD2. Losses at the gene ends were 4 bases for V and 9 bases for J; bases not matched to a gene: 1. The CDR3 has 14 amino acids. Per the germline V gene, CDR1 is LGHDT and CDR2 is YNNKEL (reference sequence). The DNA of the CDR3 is TGTGCCAGCAGCCGGACTAGCGGGAGGGGTGAGCAGTTCTTC. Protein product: CASSRTSGRGEQFF.

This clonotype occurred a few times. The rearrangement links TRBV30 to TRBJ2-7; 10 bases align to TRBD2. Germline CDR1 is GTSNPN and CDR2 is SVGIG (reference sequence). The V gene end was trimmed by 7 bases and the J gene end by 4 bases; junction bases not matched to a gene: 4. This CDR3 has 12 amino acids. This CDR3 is CALLAGRYEQYF. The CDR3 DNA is TGTGCCTTACTAGCGGGGAGGTACGAGCAGTACTTC.

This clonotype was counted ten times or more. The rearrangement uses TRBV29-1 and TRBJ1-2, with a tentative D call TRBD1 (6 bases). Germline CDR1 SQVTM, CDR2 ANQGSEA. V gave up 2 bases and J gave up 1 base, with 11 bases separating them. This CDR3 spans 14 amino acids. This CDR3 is CSVEIDRFNYGYTF. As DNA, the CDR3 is TGCAGCGTTGAAATCGACAGGTTTAACTATGGCTACACCTTC. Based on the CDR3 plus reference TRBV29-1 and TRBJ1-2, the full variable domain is SAVISQKPSRDICQRGTSLTIQCQVDSQVTMMFWYRQQPGQSLTLIATANQGSEATYESGFVIDKFPISRPNLTFSTLTVSNMSPEDSSIYLCSVEIDRFNYGYTFGSGTRLTVV.

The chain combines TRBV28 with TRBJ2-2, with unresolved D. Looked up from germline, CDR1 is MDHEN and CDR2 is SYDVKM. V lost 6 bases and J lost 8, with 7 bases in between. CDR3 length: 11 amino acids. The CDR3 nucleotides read TGTGCCAGCAGCCCCGGTGGGGAGCTGTTTTTT. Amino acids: CASSPGGELFF.

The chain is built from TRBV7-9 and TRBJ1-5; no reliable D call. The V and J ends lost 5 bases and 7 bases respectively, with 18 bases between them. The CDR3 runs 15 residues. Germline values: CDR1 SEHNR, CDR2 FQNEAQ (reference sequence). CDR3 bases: TGTGCCAGCAGCCCCGCGCCTATCACTGGCCAGCCCCAGCATTTT. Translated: CASSPAPITGQPQHF.

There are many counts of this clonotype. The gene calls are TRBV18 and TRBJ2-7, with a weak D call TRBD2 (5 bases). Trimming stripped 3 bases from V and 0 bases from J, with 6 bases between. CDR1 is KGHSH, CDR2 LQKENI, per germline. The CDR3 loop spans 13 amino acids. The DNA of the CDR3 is TGTGCCAGCTCACCCGGACTCTCCTACGAGCAGTACTTC. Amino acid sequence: CASSPGLSYEQYF.